The clone carrying this T cell receptor beta chain came up a few times. Template amounts of about 290 ng DNA, about 30,000 T cell genomes, were employed in unsorted PBMC replicate PCRs. The protocol was immunoSEQ multiplex PCR, while the TCRdb copy is restricted to in-frame clones and leaves out a portion. Among 400,000 to 500,000 clones listed, 76% were seen once. Every donor, a Caucasian adult, lived in Nashville, Tennessee. This sample was included in a study of shared clonotypes between healthy human individuals. The germline gives CDR1 MNHNS, CDR2 SASEGT. This CDR3 is 15 amino acids long. The V and J ends lost 6 bases and 3 bases, in that order; junction bases with no gene match: 5.

Sequencing was carried out using PBMCs. The clonotype was recovered from a woman aged 40 to 50 in good health. Some clones in this sample may be carry-over from other donors' samples. This sequence joins TRBV6-1 and TRBJ2-1; the match to TRBD2 covers 10 bases. The CDR3 region is CASRGLAGDYNEQFF. CDR3 nucleotides: TGTGCCAGCAGAGGCCTAGCGGGAGACTACAATGAGCAGTTCTTC.